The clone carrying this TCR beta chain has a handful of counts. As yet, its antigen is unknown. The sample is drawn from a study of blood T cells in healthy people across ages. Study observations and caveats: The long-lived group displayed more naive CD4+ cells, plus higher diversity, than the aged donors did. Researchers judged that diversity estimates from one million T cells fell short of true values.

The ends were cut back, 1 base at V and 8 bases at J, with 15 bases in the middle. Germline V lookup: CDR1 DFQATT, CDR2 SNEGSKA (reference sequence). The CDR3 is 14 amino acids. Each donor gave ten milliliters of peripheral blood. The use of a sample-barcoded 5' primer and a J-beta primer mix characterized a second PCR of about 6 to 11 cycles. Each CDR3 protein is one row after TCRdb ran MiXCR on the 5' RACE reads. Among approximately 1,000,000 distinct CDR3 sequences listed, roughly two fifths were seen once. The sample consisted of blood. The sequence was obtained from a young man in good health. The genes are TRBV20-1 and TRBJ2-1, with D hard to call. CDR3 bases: TGCAGTGCTAGAGTGTGGTCAGGCCAACATGAGCAGTTCTTC. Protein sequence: CSARVWSGQHEQFF.